A single sample gave rise to the 20 T cell receptor beta chains below, sequenced in a study of shared clonotypes between healthy human individuals. Libraries were prepared by immunoSEQ multiplex PCR; TCRdb keeps only in-frame clonotypes and omits some of them. Of about 2,200,000 clones in the sample, under 95% were seen once. Positive CCR7 selection of CD45RO-negative cells yielded the naive CD8 cells, and terminally differentiated effector memory CD45RA+ cells were excluded. The sequenced sample was naive CD8+ T cells from PBMCs. These receptors were obtained from a man aged 18 to 30 in good health. Some clones in this sample may be carry-over from other donors' samples.

V is TRBV27 and J is TRBJ2-7; 8 nucleotides line up with TRBD1. The germline V gene has CDR1 MNHEY and CDR2 SMNVEV (reference sequence). Losses at the gene ends were 1 base for V and 1 base for J; bases not matched to a gene: 9. CDR3 length equals 17 residues. CDR3 nucleotides: TGTGCCAGCAGTTTATTGCTCGGGACAGGTCCATCCTACGAGCAGTACTTC. Amino acids: CASSLLLGTGPSYEQYF.

This clone was found once. The chain joins TRBV13 to TRBJ2-5, with D possibly being TRBD1 (6 bases). Trimming stripped 4 bases from V and 9 bases from J, with 21 bases between. The CDR3 sequence is 15 residues long. Germline lookup yields CDR1 PRHDT and CDR2 FYEKMQ (reference sequence). CDR3: CASSSPGHLFRAQYF. For the CDR3, the DNA is TGTGCCAGCAGCTCCCCGGGACACCTGTTTCGGGCCCAGTACTTC.

This sequence joins TRBV27 and TRBJ2-7, with 9 bases lining up with TRBD1. From germline, CDR1 is MNHEY and CDR2 SMNVEV (reference sequence). The trim removed 10 bases at V and 4 bases at J, leaving 8 bases unmatched. The CDR3 contains 13 residues. CDR3 nucleotides: TGTGCCACGGACGGGACAGGGTCTTACGAGCAGTACTTC. Translated: CATDGTGSYEQYF.

The chain links TRBV4-3 to TRBJ1-5; TRBD1 matches 8 bases. The V and J ends lost 4 bases and 1 base, in that order; junction bases with no gene match: 3. CDR1 and CDR2 from the germline V gene are LGHNA and YSLEER. This CDR3 has 15 residues. Here the CDR3 reads CASSLRTGSNQPQHF. In DNA form, the CDR3 reads TGCGCCAGCAGCCTACGGACAGGGAGCAATCAGCCCCAGCATTTT.

Comments on this clone: Other DNA sequences in the same sample also yield this CDR3. This chain links TRBV11-2 with TRBJ2-7; the match to TRBD2 covers 7 bases. The CDR3 spans 13 residues. V shed 6 bases and J 3 bases; nucleotides not matched to a gene: 5. Germline V gene data show CDR1 as SGHAT and CDR2 as FQNNGV. CDR3 in amino acids: CASSFSGGYEQYF. In DNA form, the CDR3 reads TGTGCCAGCAGTTTTTCGGGGGGCTACGAGCAGTACTTC.

The chain is built from TRBV11-2 and TRBJ1-1; D ambiguous. The CDR3 is 13 residues long. Germline V CDR1 and CDR2: SGHAT, FQNNGV. The V end lost 1 base, the J end lost 11 bases, and 14 bases lay between the germline ends. The CDR3 nucleotides read TGTGCCAGCAGCTTAGGTACAGCCCGGTTTGCTTTCTTT. Protein: CASSLGTARFAFF.

The gene calls are TRBV10-1 and TRBJ1-5; no firm D call. Trimming stripped 0 bases from V and 5 bases from J, with 5 bases between. CDR1 WNHNN and CDR2 SYGVQD come from the germline V gene (reference sequence). This CDR3 has 13 residues. The CDR3 sequence is CASSESADQPQHF. In nucleotides, the CDR3 is TGCGCCAGCAGTGAGTCTGCGGATCAGCCCCAGCATTTT.

Only one count was recorded for this clone. This sequence joins TRBV4-1 and TRBJ2-7, with 11 bases identical to TRBD2. CDR3 length: 20 residues. V trimming: 2 bases; J trimming: 2 bases; junction bases outside the gene matches: 17. Germline assignment: CDR1 MGHRA and CDR2 YSYEKL. The DNA for the CDR3 is TGCGCCAGCAGCCAACTCCACCCGGCAACTAGCGGGAGACCCACCTACGAGCAGTACTTC. Translated, it gives CASSQLHPATSGRPTYEQYF.

Only one count was recorded for this clone. The gene calls are TRBV29-1 and TRBJ2-2; tentative D call: TRBD1 (5 bases). Per the germline V gene, CDR1 is SQVTM and CDR2 is ANQGSEA. The V end lost 6 bases, the J end lost 4 bases, and 9 bases lay between the germline ends. The CDR3 has 12 amino acids. The CDR3: CSVLDSTGELFF. The CDR3 coding sequence is TGCAGCGTCCTCGACAGCACCGGGGAGCTGTTTTTT.

This clone was seen just once. The gene calls are TRBV2 and TRBJ2-7, with D possibly called TRBD1 or TRBD2 (5 bases each). The CDR3 runs to 17 residues. The germline gives CDR1 SNHLY, CDR2 FYNNEI. Trimming cost V 5 bases and J 3 bases, with 23 bases left between them. CDR3 residues: CASSHDQSGPTDYEQYF. DNA of the CDR3: TGTGCCAGCAGTCACGATCAGTCGGGGCCCACAGACTACGAGCAGTACTTC.

The chain is built from TRBV28 and TRBJ1-5, with D perhaps matching TRBD1 (6 bases). The CDR3 covers 14 residues. Germline assignment: CDR1 MDHEN and CDR2 SYDVKM. V lost 6 bases and J lost 7, with 16 bases in between. CDR3 DNA: TGTGCCAGCAGGCCTACTTCAGGGGTACAGCCCCAGCATTTT. Residues: CASRPTSGVQPQHF.

J is TRBJ2-7 and V is TRBV5-6; TRBD1 or TRBD2 may be the D gene (6 bases each). The ends were cut back, 7 bases at V and 9 bases at J, with 14 bases in the middle. The CDR3 runs 11 residues. Germline-derived CDR1 and CDR2 are SGHDT and YYEEEE. In DNA, the CDR3 is TGTGCCAGCTCGAACGGGGGCTTGCAGTACTTC. Encoded protein: CASSNGGLQYF.

The rearrangement links TRBV4-3 to TRBJ2-3, with D hard to call. The V end was cut by 0 bases, the J end by 2 bases, with 12 bases between. The CDR3 is 16 amino acids. CDR1 and CDR2 (germline): LGHNA, YSLEER. The CDR3: CASSQEENGLTDTQYF. The CDR3 DNA reads as TGCGCCAGCAGCCAAGAGGAAAACGGCCTCACAGATACGCAGTATTTT.

The chain employs TRBV29-1 and TRBJ1-1; 8 bases fit TRBD1. The CDR3 is 12 amino acids. Germline CDR1 SQVTM, CDR2 ANQGSEA. Trimming took 5 bases from V and 7 from J; bases not matched to a gene: 6. The CDR3 coding sequence is TGCAGCGTTATACAGGGGGGGGATGAAGCTTTCTTT. This sequence encodes CSVIQGGDEAFF.

The genes are TRBV7-2 and TRBJ1-1; D remains ambiguous. This CDR3 has 14 amino acids. Germline V gene lookup returns CDR1 SGHTA and CDR2 FQGNSA. V was clipped by 6 bases and J by 0 bases, with 11 bases between them. Written as DNA, the CDR3 is TGTGCCAGCAGTCCCATTTCCGTGAACACTGAAGCTTTCTTT. Translation: CASSPISVNTEAFF.

V gene TRBV10-3 combines with J gene TRBJ1-2; D call uncertain. The germline V and J ends were trimmed by 0 bases and 6 bases, with 20 bases remaining between them. This CDR3 has 17 amino acids. Germline lookup yields CDR1 ENHRY and CDR2 SYGVKD. CDR3 DNA: TGTGCCATCAGTGAGTCGCCCCTCGGGGAAGGAACCCATGGCTACACCTTC. Its protein product is CAISESPLGEGTHGYTF.

The gene calls are TRBV28 and TRBJ1-1; a possible D gene is TRBD1 (6 bases). CDR1 and CDR2 from the germline V gene are MDHEN and SYDVKM. Deletions cut 5 bases from V and 6 bases from J, with 16 bases between. The CDR3 is made up of 14 amino acids. The CDR3 loop reads CASSLGGNGAEAFF. CDR3 in DNA: TGTGCCAGCAGTCTAGGGGGGAACGGCGCTGAAGCTTTCTTT.

The chain couples TRBV5-1 to TRBJ2-7; 9 bases match TRBD2. The CDR3 extends over 16 amino acids. CDR1 is SGHRS, CDR2 YFSETQ, per germline. The J segment lost 5 bases and the V segment lost 0 bases, leaving 9 bases of the junction unmatched. CDR3 DNA: TGCGCCAGCAGCTTGGTTGGCGGGAGGGGAAAAAACGAGCAGTACTTC. This encodes CASSLVGGRGKNEQYF.

The V gene is TRBV23-1, the J gene TRBJ2-4; D gene ambiguous. TRBV23-1 is an ORF, with its function uncertain. The ends were cut back, 1 base at V and 14 bases at J, with 18 bases in the middle. This CDR3 spans 14 amino acids. The CDR3 DNA reads as TGCGCCAGCAGTCAATACAATTGTTGGCAAAGGGAGTACTTC. As protein: CASSQYNCWQREYF.

The CDR3 region has the DNA TGTGCCAGCAGGGAAGGGGGGGCGAACACCGGGGAGCTGTTTTTT. It encodes CASREGGANTGELFF. The chain carries TRBV27 and TRBJ2-2; D may be TRBD2 (7 bases). Trimming stripped 6 bases from V and 0 bases from J, with 11 bases between. The CDR3 is 15 residues long. Germline V gene sequence: CDR1 MNHEY, CDR2 SMNVEV (reference sequence).